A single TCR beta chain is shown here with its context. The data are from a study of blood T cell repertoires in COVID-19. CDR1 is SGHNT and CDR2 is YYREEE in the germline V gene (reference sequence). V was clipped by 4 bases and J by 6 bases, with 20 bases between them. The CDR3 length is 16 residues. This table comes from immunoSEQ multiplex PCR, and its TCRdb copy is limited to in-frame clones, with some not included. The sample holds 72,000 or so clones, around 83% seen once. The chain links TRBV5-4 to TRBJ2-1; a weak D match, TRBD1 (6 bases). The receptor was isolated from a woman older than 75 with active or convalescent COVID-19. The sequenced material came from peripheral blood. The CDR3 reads CASSRSQGFRGNEQFF. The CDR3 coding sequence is TGTGCCAGCAGCAGATCTCAAGGGTTCAGGGGCAATGAGCAGTTCTTC.